This TCR beta chain was profiled in a study of radiation and T cells in renal cell carcinoma (dated by TCRdb to about 2020). Background on the whole study: A total of 53 samples underwent TCR beta sequencing, made up of some 26 tumors and around 27 peripheral blood samples. The last blood draw occurred 4 weeks after radiation, at the same time as nephrectomy. Across all 50 or so samples, several million unique CDR3 nucleotide sequences encoding around 2.8 million unique CDR3 amino acid sequences were identified.

Remarks on this clone: Its antigen target is currently unknown. Nothing much larger sits one base from this clone, and base qualities are not available.

CDR1 and CDR2 were assigned from the germline V gene as LGHNA and YSLEER. Between the V and J ends, shortened by 1 base and 6 bases respectively, the junction contains 18 bases. Inclusive of the bounding cysteine and phenylalanine, the CDR3 is 16 residues long. The entry retains the CDR3 DNA only, 48 bases that are in frame from base 1. Summary of the overall study and its limitations: Because pretreatment tumor biopsies were not available, the study could not determine whether clonotypes were already present within the tumor at baseline. Tracking of blood repertoire dynamics stopped at more than three weeks after treatment, with no follow-up past that point. An increase in top tumor clonotypes in blood was observed from baseline to 2 weeks post-radiation, followed by contraction by 4 weeks, which was taken to suggest transient expansion of tumor-resident clones. Effects of radiation dose or scheduling on the TCR repertoire could not be addressed with the single-armed trial design.

The time point label for this specimen denotes: blood 4 weeks post-SBRT, at nephrectomy. The sample's treatment or condition label is to be understood as: 15 Gy SBRT to primary tumor, nephrectomy 4 weeks later. The samples were drawn from a clinical trial, where primary renal cell carcinomas were treated with 15 Gy of stereotactic body radiation therapy and then removed by nephrectomy 4 weeks afterward. To track tumor-enriched clonotypes, serial peripheral blood was sampled from radiation-treated patients at baseline and at 2 weeks and 4 weeks after SBRT. All patients had renal cell carcinoma with clear cell pathology. Genomic DNA for TCR sequencing was prepared using the QIAamp DNA Blood Mini Kit (Qiagen). The analyses included only samples that passed all quality control checks. Following the manufacturer's recommendations, the immunoSEQ kit was used to generate TCR beta libraries from genomic DNA. Library preparation used a first multiplex PCR with proprietary primers, then a second PCR adding unique barcodes, with bead cleanups after each round. A kit-provided positive control reaction and a negative control reaction were included in every sample batch. The final libraries underwent checking on an Agilent 4200 TapeStation D1000 ScreenTape, volumetric pooling, and quantification by qPCR. Sequencing was performed on an Illumina NextSeq500 with a MidOutput 150-cycle cartridge, and 156 Read1 and 15 Index1 cycles were run with kit custom primers. The pooled library was loaded at 0.75 to 1 pM, and around 18% PhiX control was spiked in. For the original study's pipeline: Vendor-processed data were analyzed in R, and a clonotype was defined as all T cells sharing the same CDR3 nucleotide sequence. In the clone abundance analyses, frequencies were normalized to the 10,000 most abundant clones in each sample. Before analysis, public T cell clones were removed, and these numbered fewer than five per sample on average. Tumor-enriched clonotypes and baseline blood-enriched clonotypes were defined as those with an abundance difference of at least 32-fold between compartments. Clonotypes expanded or contracted between blood time points were identified with a beta-binomial differential abundance model. Similarity between tumor and blood repertoires was quantified using the Baroni-Urbani and Buser coefficient, and groups were compared with two-tailed Wilcoxon tests in R. Entries here come from immuneACCESS through TCRdb and include only in-frame sequences with V and J called. Some clones fail to appear in such tables; in the studies checked, an unresolved V gene covers under half of the shortfall, and the cause of the remainder is unknown. V and J calls and clone size are given by that table; D and trimming were obtained from the DNA. The sample table lists 80,000 or so clones, about nine tenths of them with a count of one. Over 5.5% of the sample is taken by the ten largest.

The sequence was obtained from a woman in her seventies with renal cell carcinoma. The chain was built from TRBV4-3 and TRBJ1-1, and the D gene may be TRBD1, 6 bases matching. Sequenced material: blood, taken from a patient whose treatment included radiotherapy and nephrectomy. The DNA sequence follows: TGCGCCAGCAGCCAAGTAGGAAGGGGGGTGGCCGCTGAAGCTTTCTTT. Its protein is CASSQVGRGVAAEAFF.